These 24 T cell receptor beta chains were sequenced from one sample in a study of T cell clusters in autoimmune cytopenias. Roughly 38,000 genome equivalents of blood DNA were amplified for TRB. TRB rearrangements were amplified by touch-down multiplex PCR with mixed TRB-A/B primers. TCRdb reprocessed the multiplex PCR reads and keeps a single row for each CDR3 protein, giving no DNA. The sample includes about 5,500 distinct CDR3 sequences. These sequences were also reported in another study, on T cell repertoires in aging, cancer and after chemotherapy.

The sequencing input was peripheral blood. The receptors were gathered from a human donor in good health.

The chain has TRBV15 and TRBJ2-3. CDR1 and CDR2 (germline): LNHNV, YYDKDF (reference sequence). The CDR3 consists of 16 residues. The CDR3: CATSRDPGRGTDTQYF.

Its frequency marks this clonotype as medium-sized (0.01 to 0.1%). This chain links TRBV18 with TRBJ2-2; TCRdb returns TRBD1, unconfirmable since there is no DNA. Germline CDR1 and CDR2: KGHSH and LQKENI. The CDR3 covers 18 residues. CDR3 sequence: CASSPQIRTGGGTGELFF. Based on the CDR3 plus reference TRBV18 and TRBJ2-2, the full variable domain is NAGVMQNPRHLVRRRGQEARLRCSPMKGHSHVYWYRQLPEEGLKFMVYLQKENIIDESGMPKERFSAEFPKEGPSILRIQQVVRGDSAAYFCASSPQIRTGGGTGELFFGEGSRLTVL.

This clonotype is labeled medium-sized based on frequency. This chain links TRBV30 with TRBJ2-7; TCRdb's D gene call, TRBD1, goes unchecked for lack of DNA. The CDR3 consists of 16 residues. The germline CDR1 and CDR2 sequences are GTSNPN and SVGIG (reference sequence). The CDR3 sequence: CAWSPPKTGSSYEQYF.

Frequency places this clonotype as medium-sized. The V call is TRBV5-4, the J call TRBJ2-3; as DNA is missing, the TRBD1 call by TCRdb cannot be tested. Germline CDR1 and CDR2: SGHNT and YYREEE (reference sequence). CDR3 length: 15 amino acids. The CDR3 here is CASSRRTAGVDTQYF.

The chain uses TRBV6-1 and TRBJ1-5; TCRdb names TRBD1, which stays unverified in the absence of DNA. The CDR3 runs to 13 residues. The germline CDR1 and CDR2 sequences are MNHNS and SASEGT. CDR3 protein: CASSEQGHQPQHF.

Judged by frequency, this clonotype is medium-sized (0.01 to 0.1%). This rearrangement joins TRBV6-5 to TRBJ2-2; the TRBD2 assignment by TCRdb is unverifiable without DNA. Per the germline V gene, CDR1 is MNHEY and CDR2 is SVGAGI. This CDR3 is 15 amino acids long. The CDR3 protein is CASSSIGGGTGELFF.

Judged by frequency, this clonotype is medium-sized. The CDR3 sequence: CASRRVQGNYGYTF. The chain couples TRBV19 to TRBJ1-2; TCRdb outputs TRBD1, but without DNA this stays unchecked. The CDR3 contains 14 residues. Germline-derived CDR1 and CDR2 are LNHDA and SQIVND (reference sequence).

Considering frequency, this clonotype is medium-sized. The chain uses TRBV6-5 and TRBJ2-7. The CDR3 is made up of 14 amino acids. Germline lookup yields CDR1 MNHEY and CDR2 SVGAGI. The CDR3 reads CASSYSVSSYEQYF.

This chain links TRBV5-4 with TRBJ2-5; there is no DNA to check the TCRdb D call of TRBD1. The CDR3 consists of 14 residues. Germline V gene sequence: CDR1 SGHNT, CDR2 YYREEE (reference sequence). CDR3: CASSSDRAQETQYF.

This clonotype registers medium-sized by frequency. The chain couples TRBV30 to TRBJ2-7; the TRBD2 assignment by TCRdb is unverifiable without DNA. The CDR3 has 12 residues. CDR1 GTSNPN and CDR2 SVGIG come from the germline V gene (reference sequence). CDR3 sequence reads: CAWTSGTYEQYF.

This clonotype is labeled medium-sized (0.01 to 0.1%) based on frequency. The rearrangement links TRBV6-5 to TRBJ2-3; the D gene TCRdb calls, TRBD2, cannot be checked with no DNA. Germline lookup yields CDR1 MNHEY and CDR2 SVGAGI. This CDR3 comprises 16 residues. The CDR3: CASSYSAGGRTDTQYF.

The rearrangement links TRBV20-1 to TRBJ1-6. In germline, CDR1 is DFQATT, CDR2 SNEGSKA (reference sequence). This CDR3 is 15 amino acids long. This CDR3 reads CSASRRTQNNSPLHF.

The rearrangement uses TRBV5-1 and TRBJ1-1. Germline CDR1 and CDR2: SGHRS and YFSETQ. The CDR3 covers 14 residues. CDR3 amino acids: CASSFEGLGTEAFF.

Frequency places this clonotype as medium-sized. The gene calls are TRBV6-5 and TRBJ2-7; as DNA is missing, the TRBD1 call by TCRdb cannot be tested. The CDR3 loop spans 13 amino acids. Germline values: CDR1 MNHEY, CDR2 SVGAGI. CDR3 region: CASSAGTGYEQYF.

This sequence joins TRBV20-1 and TRBJ2-5. Germline V CDR1 and CDR2: DFQATT, SNEGSKA (reference sequence). The CDR3 contains 15 residues. CDR3 region: CSASRRRTLQETQYF.

This clonotype counts as medium-sized (0.01 to 0.1%) by frequency. CDR3 in amino acids: CASSVSRDRGNYGYTF. The V gene is TRBV18, the J gene TRBJ1-2; TCRdb calls TRBD1, which cannot be checked without DNA. This CDR3 region has 16 residues. Germline-derived CDR1 and CDR2 are KGHSH and LQKENI.

According to its frequency, this clonotype is medium-sized (0.01 to 0.1%). The chain recombines TRBV7-9 with TRBJ2-5; TCRdb proposes TRBD1, but this gene call is untestable without DNA. The CDR3 runs to 15 residues. Germline V gene lookup returns CDR1 SEHNR and CDR2 FQNEAQ (reference sequence). CDR3 protein: CASSLVGGQQETQYF.

According to its frequency, this clonotype is medium-sized. The rearrangement joins TRBV6-6 to TRBJ2-1; the TRBD2 assignment by TCRdb is unverifiable without DNA. The CDR3 extends over 14 amino acids. Per germline, CDR1 MNHNY and CDR2 SVGAGI (reference sequence). This chain's CDR3 is CASSRGTSEIEQFF.

Measured by frequency, this clonotype is medium-sized (0.01 to 0.1%). The rearrangement joins TRBV6-1 to TRBJ2-3; the D call from TCRdb, TRBD2, cannot be confirmed without DNA. Germline CDR1 and CDR2: MNHNS and SASEGT. This CDR3 spans 14 amino acids. CDR3 protein: CASSVGLVTDTQYF.

The chain uses TRBV6-5 and TRBJ1-1; TCRdb's assignment of TRBD1 cannot be checked, as there is no DNA. This CDR3 has 14 amino acids. Per the germline V gene, CDR1 is MNHEY and CDR2 is SVGAGI. The CDR3 reads CASSPFLTNTEAFF.

This clonotype shows up as medium-sized (0.01 to 0.1%) by frequency. This chain links TRBV27 with TRBJ1-4. Germline V gene lookup returns CDR1 MNHEY and CDR2 SMNVEV (reference sequence). The CDR3 has 15 residues. This CDR3 reads CASSSAGATNEKLFF.

Measured by frequency, this clonotype is medium-sized. The chain uses TRBV30 and TRBJ2-1; checking the TCRdb D call of TRBD2 is not possible without DNA. Germline V lookup: CDR1 GTSNPN, CDR2 SVGIG (reference sequence). The CDR3 spans 13 residues. The CDR3 reads CARSSGRVYEQFF.

Judged by frequency, this clonotype is medium-sized (0.01 to 0.1%). This sequence joins TRBV19 and TRBJ1-3; TCRdb's D gene call, TRBD1, goes unchecked for lack of DNA. Germline CDR1 and CDR2: LNHDA and SQIVND (reference sequence). The CDR3 totals 17 residues. The CDR3 sequence: CASSIRRAGASGNTIYF.

Measured by frequency, this clonotype is medium-sized. This rearrangement joins TRBV12-3 or TRBV12-4 to TRBJ1-2; the TCRdb D gene call, TRBD1, has no DNA to confirm it. CDR3 length equals 19 residues. CDR3 in amino acids: CASSLIRGRTREAGYGYTF.